Following are 18 T cell receptor beta chains from one sample sequenced in a study of vaccination and CD4 T cells after COVID-19. These receptors have no identified antigens. With the Oncomine TCR Beta short-read assay, DNA from cultured CD4+ T cells was sequenced. TCRdb re-analysed the PCR reads in MiXCR, keeping a single row per CDR3 protein. The sample contains just under 20,000 distinct CDR3 sequences, 44% of which appear only once. Treatment meaning: approximately 11-day PBMC culture with coronavirus spike peptide pools or control peptides (ViraFEST assay). This specimen consisted of CD4+ T cells from blood, cultured in vitro, obtained before SARS-CoV-2 vaccination. All receptors derive from a human donor who had recovered from COVID-19.

This clonotype was picked up a small number of times. The V call is TRBV28, the J call TRBJ1-1; D possibly corresponds to TRBD1 (5 bases). Trimming cost V 0 bases and J 1 base, with 6 bases left between them. The CDR3 runs to 14 residues. Germline V CDR1 and CDR2: MDHEN, SYDVKM. DNA of the CDR3: TGTGCCAGCAGTTTATGGGGGGGGAACACTGAAGCTTTCTTT. Translated: CASSLWGGNTEAFF.

V gene TRBV18 combines with J gene TRBJ2-2; TRBD2 aligns across 7 bases. Germline V gives CDR1 KGHSH, CDR2 LQKENI. Trimming took 3 bases from V and 7 from J; bases not matched to a gene: 8. The CDR3 contains 15 residues. As DNA, the CDR3 is TGTGCCAGCTCACCTACCCTAGCGGCCGGCGGGGAGCTGTTTTTT. Encoded protein: CASSPTLAAGGELFF.

This clonotype was detected only a few times. The chain carries TRBV12-3 or TRBV12-4 and TRBJ1-2; TRBD1 might be the D (6 bases). This CDR3 spans 12 amino acids. The germline V and J ends were trimmed by 10 bases and 4 bases, with 13 bases remaining between them. The CDR3 spells CAIQGGTYGYTF. In nucleotides, the CDR3 is TGTGCCATCCAAGGGGGGACCTATGGCTACACCTTC.

This clonotype was recorded once. The rearrangement links TRBV4-1 to TRBJ1-2, with 7 bases matching TRBD1. Germline trimming cut 7 bases from V and 7 bases from J; bases unmatched to any gene: 15. This CDR3 has 15 amino acids. The germline V gene encodes CDR1 MGHRA and CDR2 YSYEKL. The chain's CDR3 is CASTQQTGIGSGYTF. DNA of the CDR3: TGCGCCAGCACACAGCAGACAGGGATTGGGTCTGGCTACACCTTC.

The genes are TRBV2 and TRBJ1-2, with D perhaps matching TRBD1 (5 bases). Germline loops: CDR1 SNHLY, CDR2 FYNNEI. Between the trimmed V and J ends, which lost 6 bases and 5 bases, there was a span of 16 bases. This CDR3 is 14 amino acids long. CDR3 nucleotides: TGTGCCAGCAGCCGACAGTCGGGGGATTATGGCTACACCTTC. As protein: CASSRQSGDYGYTF.

This chain uses TRBV19 with TRBJ1-1; D uncertain. Germline CDR1 and CDR2: LNHDA and SQIVND (reference sequence). This CDR3 contains 13 residues. Trimming pared 6 bases from V and 0 bases from J, leaving 8 bases between. The CDR3 DNA reads TGTGCCAGTAGGACGGGAGTGAACACTGAAGCTTTCTTT. Residues: CASRTGVNTEAFF.

The chain combines TRBV12-5 with TRBJ1-2, with D possibly TRBD1 on 5 matching bases. Trimming took off 7 bases at V and 8 bases at J, with 17 bases between the two ends. The CDR3 runs 13 residues. Germline values: CDR1 LGHNT, CDR2 FRNRAP. CDR3 protein: CASATLEGYGYTF. The CDR3 DNA is TGTGCTAGTGCTACACTGGAGGGGTACGGCTACACCTTC.

The chain links TRBV19 to TRBJ1-5; maybe TRBD1 (6 bases). The germline gives CDR1 LNHDA, CDR2 SQIVND (reference sequence). The CDR3 length is 13 residues. Trimming shortened V by 4 bases and J by 6 bases, and 10 bases separated the two germline ends. The DNA of the CDR3 is TGTGCCAGTAGTACATTAGGGGGTCAGCCCCAGCATTTT. The encoded protein is CASSTLGGQPQHF.

This sequence joins TRBV5-1 and TRBJ1-1; no reliable D call. The germline CDR1 and CDR2 sequences are SGHRS and YFSETQ. There are 15 residues in the CDR3. Trimming removed 4 bases from V and 1 base from J, with 14 bases in between. CDR3 loop: CASSPARNKNTEAFF. CDR3 bases: TGCGCCAGCAGCCCCGCACGAAACAAGAACACTGAAGCTTTCTTT.

This clonotype was seen a few times. V and J are TRBV20-1 and TRBJ1-1; D is perhaps TRBD1 (5 bases). This CDR3 is 14 amino acids long. Trimming pared 0 bases from V and 7 bases from J, leaving 15 bases between. Germline values: CDR1 DFQATT, CDR2 SNEGSKA (reference sequence). The CDR3 region is CSARDLQVTSEAFF. CDR3 in DNA: TGCAGTGCTAGAGATTTACAGGTTACCAGTGAAGCTTTCTTT.

The V and J genes are TRBV11-3 and TRBJ1-1; D remains ambiguous. Trimming left V 2 bases short and J 0 bases short, with 16 bases between. CDR3 length: 17 amino acids. Germline assignment: CDR1 SGHNT and CDR2 YENEEA. CDR3 loop: CASSLSGGSPVNTEAFF. CDR3 DNA sequence: TGTGCCAGCAGCTTATCGGGCGGGTCCCCGGTGAACACTGAAGCTTTCTTT.

A note on this clonotype: Sequence at one end of the junction differs from germline and may be a read error. This chain connects TRBV7-2 to TRBJ1-1; the match to TRBD1 covers 8 bases. Germline V lookup: CDR1 SGHTA, CDR2 FQGNSA. The CDR3 has 14 residues. The CDR3 DNA reads as TGCGCCAGCAGCCAAGAAACAGGGGGCACTGAAGCTTTCTTT. The encoded protein is CASSQETGGTEAFF. Drawing the rest from reference TRBV7-2 and TRBJ1-1, the complete variable domain is GAGVSQSPSNKVTEKGKDVELRCDPISGHTALYWYRQSLGQGLEFLIYFQGNSAPDKSGLPSDRFSAERTGGSVSTLTIQRTQQEDSAVYLCASSQETGGTEAFFGQGTRLTVV.

The sample holds a few counts of this clonotype. The chain couples TRBV20-1 to TRBJ1-2; TRBD1 matches 7 bases. CDR1 DFQATT and CDR2 SNEGSKA come from the germline V gene (reference sequence). V gave up 2 bases and J gave up 2 bases; unmatched junction bases: 5. The CDR3 extends over 14 amino acids. The CDR3 here is CSARLSGQNYGYTF. CDR3 nucleotides: TGCAGTGCTAGACTCTCGGGACAGAACTATGGCTACACCTTC.

The genes are TRBV2 and TRBJ1-1, with 9 bases identical to TRBD1. The CDR3 totals 14 residues. Germline lookup yields CDR1 SNHLY and CDR2 FYNNEI. The J segment lost 1 base and the V segment lost 8 bases, leaving 5 bases of the junction unmatched. The CDR3 loop is CASLPGQGNTEAFF. The CDR3 coding sequence is TGTGCCAGCTTACCGGGACAGGGGAACACTGAAGCTTTCTTT.

The V and J genes are TRBV6-4 and TRBJ2-3; TRBD1 matches 11 bases. CDR1 is MRHNA and CDR2 is SNTAGT in the germline V gene. The CDR3 has 15 amino acids. V shed 6 bases and J 4 bases; nucleotides not matched to a gene: 6. CDR3 coding DNA: TGTGCCAGCAGCTCCGGGACAGGGGGTTCAGATACGCAGTATTTT. Protein: CASSSGTGGSDTQYF.

The chain recombines TRBV12-3 or TRBV12-4 with TRBJ1-2; D gene uncertain. Trimming took off 6 bases at V and 0 bases at J, with 11 bases between the two ends. The CDR3 contains 14 residues. CDR3 nucleotide sequence: TGTGCCAGCAGCCACAGCGACTCTAACTATGGCTACACCTTC. This gives the protein CASSHSDSNYGYTF.

The V gene is TRBV27, the J gene TRBJ1-2, with D perhaps matching TRBD1 (5 bases). V was trimmed by 0 bases and J by 5 bases, leaving 16 bases between them. CDR1 MNHEY and CDR2 SMNVEV come from the germline V gene (reference sequence). The length of the CDR3 is 16 residues. CDR3 residues: CASSLSLLTVSYGYTF. The CDR3 region has the DNA TGTGCCAGCAGTTTATCTCTCCTGACAGTGTCGTATGGCTACACCTTC.

The genes are TRBV20-1 and TRBJ1-1; tentative D call: TRBD1 (5 bases). This CDR3 comprises 17 residues. From germline, CDR1 is DFQATT and CDR2 SNEGSKA (reference sequence). The V end lost 3 bases, the J end lost 1 base, and 21 bases lay between the germline ends. CDR3 in DNA: TGCAGTGCTAGCCGGGCTCGGGACGGACTTAAGAACACTGAAGCTTTCTTT. Amino acids: CSASRARDGLKNTEAFF.